The text below deals with one TCR beta chain. Antigen unknown. The data were obtained in a study of T cell responses to AZD1222 COVID-19 vaccine. Some clones are missing from TCRdb's copy, which holds only in-frame ones; the method was immunoSEQ multiplex PCR. This sample has about 130,000 clones; 80% to 95% occur once, and the top ten carry nearly 4.5%. Germline loops: CDR1 MNHNS, CDR2 SASEGT. Trimming left V 2 bases short and J 0 bases short, with 8 bases between. This CDR3 is 15 amino acids long. Study findings and constraints: Mostly white British, mostly female donors; authors suggested clonal diversity may be underestimated.

This TCR came from an adult in good health. The chain carries TRBV6-1 and TRBJ1-5; no firm D call. The source material was peripheral blood, sampled on day 0 of MenACWY control vaccination. The CDR3 spells CASSEREYSNQPQHF. Written as DNA, the CDR3 is TGTGCCAGCAGTGAAAGGGAATATAGCAATCAGCCCCAGCATTTT.